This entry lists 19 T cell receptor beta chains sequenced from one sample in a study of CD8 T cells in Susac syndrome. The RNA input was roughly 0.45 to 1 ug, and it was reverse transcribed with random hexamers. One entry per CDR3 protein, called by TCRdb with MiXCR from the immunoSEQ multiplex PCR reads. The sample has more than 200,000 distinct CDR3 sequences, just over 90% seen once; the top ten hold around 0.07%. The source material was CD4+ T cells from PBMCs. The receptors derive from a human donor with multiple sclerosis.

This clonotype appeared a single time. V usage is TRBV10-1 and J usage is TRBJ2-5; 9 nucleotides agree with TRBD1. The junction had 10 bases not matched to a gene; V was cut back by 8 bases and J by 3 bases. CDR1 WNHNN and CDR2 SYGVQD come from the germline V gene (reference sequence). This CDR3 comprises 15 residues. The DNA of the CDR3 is TGCGCCAGCGGGAACGGGACAGGGCACGAAGAGACCCAGTACTTC. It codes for CASGNGTGHEETQYF.

CDR3 residues: CASSVEPGGSYEQYF. The CDR3, as DNA: TGTGCCAGCAGCGTAGAACCAGGAGGCTCCTACGAGCAGTACTTC. V and J are TRBV9 and TRBJ2-7, with D possibly being TRBD2 (5 bases). V was pared by 0 bases and J by 0 bases, with 10 bases between. The germline V gene has CDR1 SGDLS and CDR2 YYNGEE. This CDR3 is 15 amino acids long. Together with reference TRBV9 and TRBJ2-7, the CDR3 gives the full variable domain: DSGVTQTPKHLITATGQRVTLRCSPRSGDLSVYWYQQSLDQGLQFLIQYYNGEERAKGNILERFSAQQFPDLHSELNLSSLELGDSALYFCASSVEPGGSYEQYFGPGTRLTVT.

In nucleotides, the CDR3 is TGTGCCAGCTCACCAGGGGGTTCCCGAGCCATTTACGAGCAGTACGTC. It encodes CASSPGGSRAIYEQYV. V is TRBV18 and J is TRBJ2-7; TRBD1 or TRBD2 may be the D gene (5 bases each). Per germline, CDR1 KGHSH and CDR2 LQKENI. V lost 2 bases, J lost 4 bases, and 18 bases lay in between. This CDR3 region has 16 residues.

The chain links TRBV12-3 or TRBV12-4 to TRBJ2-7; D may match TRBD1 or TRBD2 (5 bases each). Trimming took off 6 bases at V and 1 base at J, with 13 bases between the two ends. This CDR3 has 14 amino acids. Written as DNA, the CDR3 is TGTGCCAGCAGCCGGGACCACGGGTCCTACGAGCAGTACGTC. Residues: CASSRDHGSYEQYV.

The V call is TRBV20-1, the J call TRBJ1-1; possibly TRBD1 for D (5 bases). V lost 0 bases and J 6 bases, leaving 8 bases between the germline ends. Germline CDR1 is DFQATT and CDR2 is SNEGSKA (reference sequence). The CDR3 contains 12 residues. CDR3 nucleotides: TGCAGTGCTAGAGATAAGGGGTCTGAAGCTTTCTTT. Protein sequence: CSARDKGSEAFF.

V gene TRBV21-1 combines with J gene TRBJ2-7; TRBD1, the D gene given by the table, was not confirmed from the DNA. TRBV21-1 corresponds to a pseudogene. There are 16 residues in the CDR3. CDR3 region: CASSPGDSHISYEQYV. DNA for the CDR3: TGTGCCAGCAGCCCGGGGGACAGCCACATCTCCTACGAGCAGTACGTC.

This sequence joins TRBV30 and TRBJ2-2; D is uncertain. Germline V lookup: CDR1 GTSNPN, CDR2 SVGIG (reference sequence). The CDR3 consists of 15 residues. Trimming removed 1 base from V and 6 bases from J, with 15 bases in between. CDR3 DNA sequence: TGTGCCTGGAGTGCGAACCTGCGACGGGCCGGGGAGCTGTTTTTT. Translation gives CAWSANLRRAGELFF.

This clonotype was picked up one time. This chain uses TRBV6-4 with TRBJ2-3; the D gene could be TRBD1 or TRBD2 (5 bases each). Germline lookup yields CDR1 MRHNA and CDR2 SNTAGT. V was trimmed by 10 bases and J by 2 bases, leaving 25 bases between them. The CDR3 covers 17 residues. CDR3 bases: TGTGCCATCAAATACGTAACCGGGACGCTTTACACAGATACGCAGTATTTT. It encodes CAIKYVTGTLYTDTQYF.

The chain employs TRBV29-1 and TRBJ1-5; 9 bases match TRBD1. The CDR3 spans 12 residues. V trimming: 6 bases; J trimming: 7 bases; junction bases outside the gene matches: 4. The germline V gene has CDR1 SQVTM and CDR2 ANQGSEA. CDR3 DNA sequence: TGCAGCGTACAGGGGGCAGGGCAGCCCCAGCATTTT. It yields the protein CSVQGAGQPQHF.

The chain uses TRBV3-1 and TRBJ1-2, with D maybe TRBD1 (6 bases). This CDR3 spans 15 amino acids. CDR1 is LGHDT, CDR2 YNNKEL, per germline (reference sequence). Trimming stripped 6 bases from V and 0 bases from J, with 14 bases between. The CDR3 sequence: CASRRGAGANYGYTF. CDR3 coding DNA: TGTGCCAGCAGGAGGGGGGCAGGAGCTAACTATGGCTACACCTTC.

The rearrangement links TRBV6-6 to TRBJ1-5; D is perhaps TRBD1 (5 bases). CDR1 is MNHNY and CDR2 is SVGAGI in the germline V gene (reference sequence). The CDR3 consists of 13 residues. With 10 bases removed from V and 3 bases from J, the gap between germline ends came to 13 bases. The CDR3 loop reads CATGQGPNQPQHF. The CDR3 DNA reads TGTGCCACCGGCCAGGGTCCCAATCAGCCCCAGCATTTT.

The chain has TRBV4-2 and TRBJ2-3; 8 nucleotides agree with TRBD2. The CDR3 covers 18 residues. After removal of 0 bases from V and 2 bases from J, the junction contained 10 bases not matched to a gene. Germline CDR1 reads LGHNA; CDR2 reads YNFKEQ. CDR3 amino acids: CASSQDLLAESYTDTQYF. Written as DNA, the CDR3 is TGTGCCAGCAGCCAAGATTTACTAGCGGAATCTTACACAGATACGCAGTATTTT.

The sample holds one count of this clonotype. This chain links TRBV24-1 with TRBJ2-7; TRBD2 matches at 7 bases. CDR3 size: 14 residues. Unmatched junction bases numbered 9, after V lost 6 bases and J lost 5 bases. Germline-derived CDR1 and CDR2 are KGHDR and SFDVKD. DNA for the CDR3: TGTGCCACCAGTTCCGACCGCCTAGCGGACGAGCAGTACTTC. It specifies CATSSDRLADEQYF.

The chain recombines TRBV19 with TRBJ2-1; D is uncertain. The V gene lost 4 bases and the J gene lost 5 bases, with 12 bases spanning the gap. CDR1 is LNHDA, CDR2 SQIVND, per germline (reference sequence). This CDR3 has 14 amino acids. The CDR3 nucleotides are TGTGCCAGTAGTACTTTCCCAATAGACAATGAGCAGTTCTTC. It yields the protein CASSTFPIDNEQFF.

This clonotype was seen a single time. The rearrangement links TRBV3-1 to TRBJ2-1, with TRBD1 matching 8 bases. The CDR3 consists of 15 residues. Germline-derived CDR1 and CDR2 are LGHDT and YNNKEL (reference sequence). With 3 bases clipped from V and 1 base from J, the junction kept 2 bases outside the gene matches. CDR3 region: CASSQQGASYNEQFF. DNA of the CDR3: TGTGCCAGCAGCCAGCAGGGGGCTTCCTACAATGAGCAGTTCTTC.

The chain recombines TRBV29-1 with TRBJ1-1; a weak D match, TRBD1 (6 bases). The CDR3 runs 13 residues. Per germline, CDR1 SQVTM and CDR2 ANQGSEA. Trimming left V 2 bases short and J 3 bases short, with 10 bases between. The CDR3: CSVESGADTEAFF. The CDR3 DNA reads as TGCAGCGTTGAATCAGGGGCGGACACTGAAGCTTTCTTT. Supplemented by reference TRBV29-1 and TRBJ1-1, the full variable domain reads SAVISQKPSRDICQRGTSLTIQCQVDSQVTMMFWYRQQPGQSLTLIATANQGSEATYESGFVIDKFPISRPNLTFSTLTVSNMSPEDSSIYLCSVESGADTEAFFGQGTRLTVV.

CDR3 amino acids: CASSEYIGAGTEAFF. CDR3 in DNA: TGTGCCAGCAGTGAATATATAGGGGCTGGCACTGAAGCTTTCTTT. The chain combines TRBV25-1 with TRBJ1-1; the D gene is possibly TRBD1 (5 bases). The CDR3 runs 15 residues. Germline lookup yields CDR1 MGHDK and CDR2 SYGVNS. V was shortened by 0 bases and J by 4 bases, with 12 bases between the two germline ends.

CDR3 residues: CASSPDGQGGTEAFF. As DNA, the CDR3 is TGTGCCAGCAGTCCAGACGGACAGGGGGGGACTGAAGCTTTCTTT. The J gene is TRBJ1-1, the V gene TRBV12-3 or TRBV12-4, with TRBD1 identical over 10 bases. J gave up 5 bases and V 5 bases, and 8 bases lay outside the gene matches. The CDR3 consists of 15 residues.

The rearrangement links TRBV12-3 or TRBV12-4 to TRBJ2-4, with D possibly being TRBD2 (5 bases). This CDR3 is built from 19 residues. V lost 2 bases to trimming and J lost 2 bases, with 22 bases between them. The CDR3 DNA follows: TGTGCCAGCAGTTTACAGGTGGGCGAGGGAGTGATAACCAAAAACATTCAGTACTTC. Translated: CASSLQVGEGVITKNIQYF.